This T cell receptor beta chain was found in a study of beta chain features in type 1 diabetes. Study-level points and caveats: The similarity of naive, central memory and Treg TCRB repertoires appeared greater among patients than among healthy donors. Over-representation of high TCR-expressing cells was a possible consequence of cDNA sequencing.

Purities in excess of 95% were seen in all sorted populations. This CDR3 spans 17 amino acids. Germline-derived CDR1 and CDR2 are LGHNA and YSLEER. After removal of 0 bases from V and 7 bases from J, the junction contained 14 bases not matched to a gene. The authors reverse transcribed all of the isolated RNA, so sequencing captured expressed TCRB transcripts. Measured with immunoSEQ multiplex PCR; TCRdb has only the in-frame clones, and not every one. This table has 400,000 to 500,000 clones, approximately 15% appearing once. Concerning this clone: Its antigen is currently unknown.

The chain combines TRBV4-3 with TRBJ1-2, with 7 bases lining up with TRBD1. Specimen: naive CD4+ T cells from blood. The TCR was taken from a young man in good health. Here the CDR3 reads CASSQDFRLRAGGGYTF. As DNA, the CDR3 is TGCGCCAGCAGCCAAGATTTTAGGCTGAGGGCAGGGGGTGGCTACACCTTC.